This T cell receptor beta chain was identified during a study of PD-L1 blockade in urothelial cancer. On the study more broadly: Previous chemotherapy exposure amounted to 0 to 3 regimens for patients.

The protocol was immunoSEQ multiplex PCR, while the TCRdb copy is restricted to in-frame clones and leaves out a portion. In the table there are roughly 110,000 clones, approximately 89% of which are singletons. The time point is: peripheral blood 6 weeks after treatment start. Metastatic or locally advanced urothelial carcinoma was present in the patients. The sequencing here drew on PBMCs, taken around atezolizumab (anti-PD-L1) treatment. The TCR originated in a man in his 60s with urothelial cancer.

The DNA for the CDR3 is TGTGCCAGCTCACCACCGAACAGGGCAATCTCCTACAATGAGCAGTTCTTC. Residues: CASSPPNRAISYNEQFF. The rearrangement joins TRBV18 to TRBJ2-1, with a tentative D call TRBD1 (6 bases). Germline V gene data show CDR1 as KGHSH and CDR2 as LQKENI. The CDR3 contains 17 residues. The V and J ends lost 0 bases and 0 bases respectively, with 12 bases between them.